Shown below are 20 T cell receptor beta chains from a single sample sequenced in a study of CD8 T cells in Susac syndrome. With random hexamers, 0.5 to 1 ug RNA was reverse transcribed. TCRdb recomputed calls from the immunoSEQ multiplex PCR reads with MiXCR, one row per CDR3 protein. The profile shows around 200,000 distinct CDR3 sequences, about 95% of them singletons. Sequenced material: CD4+ T cells from PBMCs. These receptors originate from a human donor in good health.

In DNA form, the CDR3 reads TGTGCCAGCAGGGGACCGGGACAAGTTGAAGCTTTCTTT. It translates to CASRGPGQVEAFF. The chain links TRBV5-4 to TRBJ1-1, with TRBD1 as a possible D gene (6 bases). The length of the CDR3 is 13 residues. V lost 5 bases, J lost 7 bases, and 15 bases lay in between. From germline, CDR1 is SGHNT and CDR2 YYREEE (reference sequence).

The chain links TRBV7-9 to TRBJ1-1; 9 bases map to TRBD1. Germline CDR1 SEHNR, CDR2 FQNEAQ (reference sequence). V lost 5 bases to trimming and J lost 1 base; unmatched junction nucleotides: 5. This CDR3 has 15 amino acids. The CDR3 nucleotides read TGTGCCAGCAGCACAGGGGGCGCAGAGAACACTGAAGCTTTCTTT. It specifies CASSTGGAENTEAFF. Filled out from reference TRBV7-9 and TRBJ1-1, the complete variable domain reads DTGVSQNPRHKITKRGQNVTFRCDPISEHNRLYWYRQTLGQGPEFLTYFQNEAQLEKSRLLSDRFSAERPKGSFSTLEIQRTEQGDSAMYLCASSTGGAENTEAFFGQGTRLTVV.

The CDR3 loop reads CASNPEGGNEQFF. The CDR3 nucleotides read TGTGCCAGCAACCCTGAGGGTGGAAATGAGCAGTTCTTC. V and J are TRBV7-3 and TRBJ2-1, with D perhaps TRBD2 (5 bases). V lost 7 bases, J lost 7 bases, and 14 bases lay in between. The CDR3 has 13 residues. CDR1 is SGHTA, CDR2 FQGTGA, per germline.

Here the CDR3 reads CASTPGQYNEQFF. In DNA, the CDR3 is TGTGCCAGCACTCCGGGACAGTACAATGAGCAGTTCTTC. This chain links TRBV25-1 with TRBJ2-1, with 7 bases identical to TRBD1. The CDR3 loop spans 13 amino acids. Germline loops: CDR1 MGHDK, CDR2 SYGVNS. The J segment lost 4 bases and the V segment lost 7 bases, leaving 4 bases of the junction unmatched. Full variable domain (remainder filled in from reference TRBV25-1 and TRBJ2-1): EADIYQTPRYLVIGTGKKITLECSQTMGHDKMYWYQQDPGMELHLIHYSYGVNSTEKGDLSSESTVSRIRTEHFPLTLESARPSHTSQYLCASTPGQYNEQFFGPGTRLTVL.

V usage is TRBV24-1 and J usage is TRBJ2-2, with TRBD1 matching 8 bases. J lost 3 bases, V lost 4 bases, and 3 bases had no gene match. The CDR3 totals 15 residues. CDR1 KGHDR and CDR2 SFDVKD come from the germline V gene. CDR3 region: CATSDGDRYTGELFF. For the CDR3, the DNA is TGTGCCACCAGTGACGGGGACAGGTACACCGGGGAGCTGTTTTTT.

The chain links TRBV7-8 to TRBJ2-7; 8 nucleotides align to TRBD2. The trim removed 5 bases at V and 3 bases at J, leaving 9 bases unmatched. Germline-derived CDR1 and CDR2 are SGHVS and FQNEAQ. This CDR3 is built from 15 residues. The CDR3 nucleotides read TGTGCCAGCAGCGCTAACTTCGCGGGGGGCTACGAGCAGTACGTC. This translates into CASSANFAGGYEQYV.

The rearrangement links TRBV3-1 to TRBJ2-5; possibly TRBD2 for D (5 bases). Germline lookup yields CDR1 LGHDT and CDR2 YNNKEL (reference sequence). The CDR3 loop spans 11 amino acids. V was shortened by 0 bases and J by 10 bases, with 6 bases between the two germline ends. The CDR3 protein is CASSQEEVQYF. The CDR3 DNA sequence: TGTGCCAGCAGCCAAGAGGAGGTCCAGTACTTC.

The J gene is TRBJ2-3, the V gene TRBV11-2; D might be TRBD1 or TRBD2, each matching 5 bases. Looked up from germline, CDR1 is SGHAT and CDR2 is FQNNGV. This CDR3 is built from 13 residues. The V end lost 5 bases, the J end lost 8 bases, and 14 bases lay between the germline ends. CDR3 DNA: TGTGCCAGCAGCAGGGACGCCGACGGTACGCAGTATTTT. Translated, it gives CASSRDADGTQYF.

V is TRBV15 and J is TRBJ1-1, with D tentatively TRBD1 (5 bases). The CDR3 length is 14 residues. Germline V lookup: CDR1 LNHNV, CDR2 YYDKDF (reference sequence). Trimming left V 5 bases short and J 0 bases short, with 10 bases between. The CDR3, as DNA: TGTGCCACCAGCGTAAGACAGATGAACACTGAAGCTTTCTTT. As protein: CATSVRQMNTEAFF. Full variable domain (remainder filled in from reference TRBV15 and TRBJ1-1): DAMVIQNPRYQVTQFGKPVTLSCSQTLNHNVMYWYQQKSSQAPKLLFHYYDKDFNNEADTPDNFQSRRPNTSFCFLDIRSPGLGDTAMYLCATSVRQMNTEAFFGQGTRLTVV.

The rearrangement joins TRBV3-1 to TRBJ2-4; D is uncertain. The CDR3 loop spans 13 amino acids. V was cut by 0 bases and J by 12 bases, with 12 bases left in between. Per the germline V gene, CDR1 is LGHDT and CDR2 is YNNKEL (reference sequence). The CDR3 protein is CASSQDSRRRQYF. The CDR3 nucleotides are TGTGCCAGCAGCCAAGATTCTAGGCGACGTCAGTACTTC.

The gene calls are TRBV27 and TRBJ2-1, with D unclear. The CDR3 extends over 14 amino acids. The germline V and J ends were trimmed by 4 bases and 3 bases, with 10 bases remaining between them. Looked up from germline, CDR1 is MNHEY and CDR2 is SMNVEV (reference sequence). CDR3 DNA: TGTGCCAGCAGTTCAGGTGGGCTCTACAATGAGCAGTTCTTC. It is translated as CASSSGGLYNEQFF.

The CDR3 sequence is CASSKDSYEQYV. CDR3 sequence (DNA): TGTGCCAGCAGCAAAGACAGCTACGAGCAGTACGTC. The chain combines TRBV21-1 with TRBJ2-7. TRBV21-1 is given as a pseudogene. CDR3 length: 12 residues.

The chain is built from TRBV20-1 and TRBJ2-7; tentative D call: TRBD2 (6 bases). Germline V CDR1 and CDR2: DFQATT, SNEGSKA (reference sequence). This CDR3 comprises 13 residues. V lost 2 bases to trimming and J lost 6 bases, with 14 bases between them. The DNA of the CDR3 is TGCAGTGCTAGATTTGGGGGGTATGGCGAGCAGTACGTC. Its protein product is CSARFGGYGEQYV.

This clonotype was found once. The CDR3 region has the DNA TGTGCCTGGATTACAGGGGGGAACTATGGCTACACCTTC. It specifies CAWITGGNYGYTF. The V and J genes are TRBV30 and TRBJ1-2; 8 bases map to TRBD1. V trimming: 4 bases; J trimming: 2 bases; junction bases outside the gene matches: 3. This CDR3 region has 13 residues. The V gene's germline CDR1 is GTSNPN and CDR2 SVGIG (reference sequence).

V and J are TRBV6-5 and TRBJ1-1; D is undetermined. Per the germline V gene, CDR1 is MNHEY and CDR2 is SVGAGI. This CDR3 comprises 10 residues. V lost 6 bases and J 8 bases, leaving 7 bases between the germline ends. Here the CDR3 DNA reads TGTGCCAGCAGAACCTACGAAGCTTTCTTT. As protein: CASRTYEAFF.

The chain uses TRBV29-1 and TRBJ2-7; D might be TRBD1 (5 bases). The CDR3 extends over 14 amino acids. Trimming took off 0 bases at V and 5 bases at J, with 14 bases between the two ends. Germline-derived CDR1 and CDR2 are SQVTM and ANQGSEA. Here the CDR3 reads CSVEEGQGLHEQYF. The CDR3 DNA is TGCAGCGTTGAAGAAGGGCAGGGTCTGCACGAGCAGTACTTC.

The chain uses TRBV7-2 and TRBJ2-3; 7 positions agree with TRBD1. Trimming removed 3 bases from V and 6 bases from J; junction bases left unmatched: 9. The germline CDR1 and CDR2 sequences are SGHTA and FQGNSA. The CDR3 is 15 residues long. The CDR3 reads CASSFSITGADTQYF. In nucleotides, the CDR3 is TGTGCCAGCAGCTTTTCAATCACAGGGGCCGATACGCAGTATTTT.

V gene TRBV2 combines with J gene TRBJ2-3; D unresolved. Trimming stripped 1 base from V and 4 bases from J, with 12 bases between. This CDR3 is built from 15 residues. Germline CDR1 and CDR2: SNHLY and FYNNEI. The DNA of the CDR3 is TGTGCCAGCAGTGAAGTTTTATTAAGGGCAGATACGCAGTATTTT. This sequence encodes CASSEVLLRADTQYF.

The chain recombines TRBV24-1 with TRBJ1-2; D ambiguous. The V gene lost 7 bases and the J gene lost 2 bases, with 7 bases spanning the gap. The CDR3 has 12 amino acids. In germline, CDR1 is KGHDR, CDR2 SFDVKD. CDR3 amino acids: CATSPSNYGYTF. The CDR3, as DNA: TGTGCCACCAGCCCTAGCAACTATGGCTACACCTTC.

The CDR3 region has the DNA TGTGCCAGCAGTGACCTCCGGGATACGCAGTATTTT. Translation: CASSDLRDTQYF. This sequence joins TRBV2 and TRBJ2-3; D is uncertain. From germline, CDR1 is SNHLY and CDR2 FYNNEI. CDR3 length equals 12 residues. V was pared by 3 bases and J by 6 bases, with 7 bases between.